Presented here are 28 T cell receptor beta chains from one specimen sequenced in a study of cytomegalovirus exposure and HLA in healthy donors (dated by TCRdb to about 2017). Libraries were constructed by the immunoSEQ multiplex PCR assay. TCRdb's version of the immuneACCESS table is confined to in-frame rearrangements and falls short of the full clone set. An unresolved V gene accounts for under half of the shortfall where checked; the remainder is of unknown origin. This sample is represented by 260,000 or so clones; about 87% of them were singletons. Less than 3% of the sample rests with the top ten. The sequenced sample consisted of PBMCs. Receptors originate from a man aged 18 to 30 in good health and CMV-seronegative.

CDR3 loop: CASSSDTAFSYEQYF. DNA for the CDR3: TGCGCCAGCAGCTCGGACACCGCTTTTTCCTACGAGCAGTACTTC. V and J are TRBV5-1 and TRBJ2-7, with TRBD1 as a possible D gene (5 bases). The length of the CDR3 is 15 residues. V gave up 3 bases and J gave up 1 base, with 14 bases separating them. Germline values: CDR1 SGHRS, CDR2 YFSETQ. The full variable domain, with the rest looked up from reference TRBV5-1 and TRBJ2-7, is KAGVTQTPRYLIKTRGQQVTLSCSPISGHRSVSWYQQTPGQGLQFLFEYFSETQRNKGNFPGRFSGRQFSNSRSEMNVSTLELGDSALYLCASSSDTAFSYEQYFGPGTRLTVT.

This clone was seen only once. The chain uses TRBV7-9 and TRBJ2-1; a weak D match, TRBD1 (5 bases). Germline CDR1 reads SEHNR; CDR2 reads FQNEAQ (reference sequence). The germline V and J ends were trimmed by 2 bases and 2 bases, with 10 bases remaining between them. The CDR3 sequence is 15 residues long. The chain's CDR3 is CASSLLTVPYNEQFF. CDR3 sequence (DNA): TGTGCCAGCAGCTTATTGACAGTTCCCTACAATGAGCAGTTCTTC.

This chain connects TRBV7-2 to TRBJ2-4, with unresolved D. CDR1 and CDR2 (germline): SGHTA, FQGNSA. This CDR3 has 16 residues. The germline V and J ends were trimmed by 5 bases and 2 bases, with 16 bases remaining between them. In DNA, the CDR3 is TGTGCCAGCAGCAACCTGGGCCGCGATACCAAAAACATTCAGTACTTC. Amino acid sequence: CASSNLGRDTKNIQYF.

The rearrangement joins TRBV28 to TRBJ1-2; D might be TRBD1 (6 bases). Trimming pared 6 bases from V and 2 bases from J, leaving 16 bases between. The CDR3 totals 15 residues. From germline, CDR1 is MDHEN and CDR2 SYDVKM. The CDR3 bases are TGTGCCAGCAGCCGCCGGGACACAGGGAACTATGGCTACACCTTC. This encodes CASSRRDTGNYGYTF.

The chain has TRBV27 and TRBJ2-2; D remains ambiguous. This CDR3 is 15 amino acids long. Per germline, CDR1 MNHEY and CDR2 SMNVEV (reference sequence). Trimming stripped 5 bases from V and 3 bases from J, with 13 bases between. The CDR3 here is CASSPRTVHTGELFF. CDR3 nucleotide sequence: TGTGCCAGCAGTCCGAGAACGGTACACACCGGGGAGCTGTTTTTT.

The V and J genes are TRBV6-5 and TRBJ2-5, with 13 bases fitting TRBD2. The CDR3 loop spans 15 amino acids. The V segment lost 4 bases and the J segment 4 bases; nucleotides outside the gene matches: 3. Looked up from germline, CDR1 is MNHEY and CDR2 is SVGAGI. The CDR3 nucleotides read TGTGCCAGCAGTTCCTGGACTAGCGGGAGAGAGACCCAGTACTTC. Encoded protein: CASSSWTSGRETQYF.

V usage is TRBV25-1 and J usage is TRBJ1-6; tentative D call: TRBD1 (6 bases). Germline lookup yields CDR1 MGHDK and CDR2 SYGVNS. V was cut by 1 base and J by 10 bases, with 11 bases left in between. The CDR3 runs 14 residues. The CDR3 is CASSEFGGRSPLHF. Here the CDR3 DNA reads TGTGCCAGCAGTGAATTCGGGGGGCGATCACCCCTCCACTTT.

The chain couples TRBV7-9 to TRBJ1-5; D unresolved. This CDR3 spans 14 amino acids. V was pared by 6 bases and J by 0 bases, with 9 bases between. The germline V gene has CDR1 SEHNR and CDR2 FQNEAQ (reference sequence). This CDR3 reads CASSPKNSNQPQHF. The CDR3 DNA sequence: TGTGCCAGCAGTCCCAAAAATAGCAATCAGCCCCAGCATTTT. The whole variable domain, remainder taken from reference TRBV7-9 and TRBJ1-5, is DTGVSQNPRHKITKRGQNVTFRCDPISEHNRLYWYRQTLGQGPEFLTYFQNEAQLEKSRLLSDRFSAERPKGSFSTLEIQRTEQGDSAMYLCASSPKNSNQPQHFGDGTRLSIL.

V gene TRBV9 combines with J gene TRBJ1-3; a weak D match, TRBD1 (6 bases). The germline V and J ends were trimmed by 2 bases and 2 bases, with 14 bases remaining between them. The CDR3 has 16 amino acids. Germline V gene sequence: CDR1 SGDLS, CDR2 YYNGEE. CDR3 protein: CASSVGRGAAGNTIYF. CDR3 DNA: TGTGCCAGCAGCGTGGGCCGGGGGGCTGCTGGAAACACCATATATTTT. Full variable domain (remainder filled in from reference TRBV9 and TRBJ1-3): DSGVTQTPKHLITATGQRVTLRCSPRSGDLSVYWYQQSLDQGLQFLIQYYNGEERAKGNILERFSAQQFPDLHSELNLSSLELGDSALYFCASSVGRGAAGNTIYFGEGSWLTVV.

V gene TRBV2 combines with J gene TRBJ2-1, with 12 bases that match TRBD2. This CDR3 region has 14 residues. V was clipped by 6 bases and J by 12 bases; unmatched bases: 9. The germline V gene encodes CDR1 SNHLY and CDR2 FYNNEI. The CDR3 spells CASSAYTSGGMQFF. CDR3 nucleotide sequence: TGTGCCAGCAGCGCCTACACTAGCGGGGGGATGCAGTTCTTC.

This clone was found a few times. The V gene is TRBV7-2, the J gene TRBJ1-2; D gene uncertain. Germline V gives CDR1 SGHTA, CDR2 FQGNSA. V was pared by 2 bases and J by 8 bases, with 12 bases between. The CDR3 sequence is 13 residues long. The CDR3 region is CASSLKLDLGYTF. The CDR3 nucleotides read TGTGCCAGCAGCTTAAAACTCGACTTGGGCTACACCTTC.

This chain uses TRBV27 with TRBJ2-7; 7 bases line up with TRBD1. Trimming at V came to 6 bases and at J to 1 base, leaving 9 bases not matched to a gene. The CDR3 is made up of 15 amino acids. The germline V gene has CDR1 MNHEY and CDR2 SMNVEV (reference sequence). In nucleotides, the CDR3 is TGTGCCAGCAGCGCATCCGGGACAGTATCCTACGAGCAGTACTTC. It translates to CASSASGTVSYEQYF.

The rearrangement links TRBV6-4 to TRBJ2-3, with D maybe TRBD2 (7 bases). The CDR3 contains 15 residues. Trimming shortened V by 5 bases and J by 2 bases, and 14 bases separated the two germline ends. Germline CDR1 is MRHNA and CDR2 is SNTAGT. The CDR3, as DNA: TGTGCCAGCAGTACGGGCGGGGGACACACAGATACGCAGTATTTT. Translated, it gives CASSTGGGHTDTQYF.

This clone was seen a handful of times. The chain recombines TRBV27 with TRBJ2-7; 12 bases match TRBD1. V lost 6 bases and J lost 5; bases outside the gene matches: 5. The CDR3 runs to 14 residues. Germline V gene lookup returns CDR1 MNHEY and CDR2 SMNVEV (reference sequence). CDR3 amino acids: CASSRGTGGNEQYF. CDR3 DNA: TGTGCCAGCAGCCGAGGGACAGGGGGCAACGAGCAGTACTTC.

The sample holds one count of this clone. This chain joins TRBV15 and TRBJ1-4; unclear D gene. CDR1 is LNHNV and CDR2 is YYDKDF in the germline V gene (reference sequence). The germline V and J ends were trimmed by 0 bases and 2 bases, with 10 bases remaining between them. The CDR3 loop spans 16 amino acids. CDR3 coding DNA: TGTGCCACCAGCAGAGAGGATAGACTTACTAATGAAAAACTGTTTTTT. It specifies CATSREDRLTNEKLFF.

The chain joins TRBV18 to TRBJ1-1; D gene unclear. The CDR3 covers 13 residues. V lost 3 bases to trimming and J lost 1 base, with 6 bases between them. Germline lookup yields CDR1 KGHSH and CDR2 LQKENI. The CDR3 coding sequence is TGTGCCAGCTCACCCACACAGAACACTGAAGCTTTCTTT. This encodes CASSPTQNTEAFF. The entire variable domain, with the rest obtained from reference TRBV18 and TRBJ1-1, is as follows: NAGVMQNPRHLVRRRGQEARLRCSPMKGHSHVYWYRQLPEEGLKFMVYLQKENIIDESGMPKERFSAEFPKEGPSILRIQQVVRGDSAAYFCASSPTQNTEAFFGQGTRLTVV.

V is TRBV4-1 and J is TRBJ2-3; a weak D match, TRBD1 (5 bases). The CDR3 has 16 amino acids. V was clipped by 1 base and J by 5 bases, with 16 bases between them. Germline CDR1 and CDR2: MGHRA and YSYEKL. CDR3 coding DNA: TGCGCCAGCAGCCAAGGGTGGGGCCCATCTCGAGATACGCAGTATTTT. Its protein product is CASSQGWGPSRDTQYF.

This clone was seen a handful of times. This chain uses TRBV7-9 with TRBJ1-6; D is perhaps TRBD1 (6 bases). Between the trimmed V and J ends, which lost 5 bases and 4 bases, there was a span of 12 bases. The CDR3 has 15 amino acids. Looked up from germline, CDR1 is SEHNR and CDR2 is FQNEAQ (reference sequence). The CDR3 loop reads CASSDPTGYNSPLHF. The CDR3 DNA follows: TGTGCCAGCAGCGACCCGACAGGTTATAATTCACCCCTCCACTTT.

The chain links TRBV19 to TRBJ2-1, with 9 bases lining up with TRBD2. The CDR3 covers 15 residues. J lost 6 bases, V lost 8 bases, and 11 bases had no gene match. Germline V gene sequence: CDR1 LNHDA, CDR2 SQIVND (reference sequence). The CDR3 coding sequence is TGTGCCAGTCAGGGTTCAGCGGGAGGAGCCAATGAGCAGTTCTTC. Translating gives CASQGSAGGANEQFF.

CDR3 amino acids: CASSEALTGGLYEQYF. CDR3 nucleotides: TGTGCCAGCAGTGAAGCCCTAACAGGGGGATTATACGAGCAGTACTTC. The chain employs TRBV6-1 and TRBJ2-7; 8 bases line up with TRBD1. V lost 0 bases, J lost 4 bases, and 8 bases stayed unmatched. The CDR3 totals 16 residues. Germline loops: CDR1 MNHNS, CDR2 SASEGT.

The chain recombines TRBV4-3 with TRBJ2-3; 9 bases are a match to TRBD1. The CDR3 sequence is 15 residues long. J gave up 2 bases and V 5 bases, and 5 bases lay outside the gene matches. The germline gives CDR1 LGHNA, CDR2 YSLEER. CDR3 sequence: CASSSGQGNTDTQYF. The CDR3 coding sequence is TGCGCCAGCAGCTCAGGACAGGGGAACACAGATACGCAGTATTTT.

This clone was detected only once. CDR3 in DNA: TGTGCCAGCAGGCGGACAGGGGGCACTGAAGCTTTCTTT. Residues: CASRRTGGTEAFF. The chain recombines TRBV6-5 with TRBJ1-1; 10 bases line up with TRBD1. Germline CDR1 reads MNHEY; CDR2 reads SVGAGI. This CDR3 has 13 residues. V lost 6 bases and J lost 4; bases outside the gene matches: 2.

V is TRBV9 and J is TRBJ1-2, with 7 bases matching TRBD1. J lost 3 bases, V lost 4 bases, and 12 bases had no gene match. The CDR3 totals 16 residues. In germline, CDR1 is SGDLS, CDR2 YYNGEE. CDR3 protein: CASSLGDFTGDYGYTF. The DNA of the CDR3 is TGTGCCAGCAGCCTCGGGGACTTCACAGGGGACTATGGCTACACCTTC.

This clone was counted a few times. The V call is TRBV27, the J call TRBJ2-7, with D hard to call. The V end was cut by 8 bases, the J end by 4 bases, with 15 bases between. This CDR3 contains 13 residues. CDR1 is MNHEY, CDR2 SMNVEV, per germline (reference sequence). CDR3 region: CASRRAARYEQYF. Here the CDR3 DNA reads TGTGCCAGCCGACGCGCGGCCCGGTACGAGCAGTACTTC.

The chain has TRBV9 and TRBJ2-7; 7 positions match TRBD2. Germline loops: CDR1 SGDLS, CDR2 YYNGEE. The CDR3 runs 14 residues. V gave up 0 bases and J gave up 2 bases; unmatched junction bases: 2. Written as DNA, the CDR3 is TGTGCCAGCAGCGTAGGCCTAGCGGCCTACGAGCAGTACTTC. It is translated as CASSVGLAAYEQYF.

This sequence joins TRBV10-3 and TRBJ2-5; no clear D. This CDR3 comprises 11 residues. Per germline, CDR1 ENHRY and CDR2 SYGVKD. Trimming cost V 3 bases and J 5 bases, with 4 bases left between them. In DNA, the CDR3 is TGTGCCATCAGTGATGCGGAGACCCAGTACTTC. Translated, it gives CAISDAETQYF.

This clone was seen only once. The sample contains more than one DNA sequence encoding this CDR3. The chain combines TRBV11-2 with TRBJ1-1; no clear D gene. The V gene lost 1 base and the J gene lost 1 base, with 4 bases spanning the gap. The CDR3 extends over 13 amino acids. Germline-derived CDR1 and CDR2 are SGHAT and FQNNGV. CDR3 residues: CASSLGQNTEAFF. The CDR3 DNA reads as TGTGCCAGCAGCTTAGGGCAGAACACTGAAGCTTTCTTT.

This clone appeared a single time. This chain links TRBV27 with TRBJ1-5; tentative D call: TRBD1 (6 bases). Between the trimmed V and J ends, which lost 5 bases and 6 bases, there was a span of 14 bases. The CDR3 loop spans 14 amino acids. Germline V gene data show CDR1 as MNHEY and CDR2 as SMNVEV (reference sequence). The CDR3 sequence: CASSQGTVGQPQHF. The DNA for the CDR3 is TGTGCCAGCAGTCAGGGGACGGTAGGTCAGCCCCAGCATTTT.